This entry describes one T cell receptor beta chain. The data derive from a study of blood T cell repertoires in COVID-19. All enrollees were roughly 18 to 89 years old and from some 24 US areas. Per the authors' pipeline: For nucleated cells, counts were estimated from reference gene primer amplification. The protocol was immunoSEQ multiplex PCR, while the TCRdb copy is restricted to in-frame clones and leaves out a portion. The DNA was the basis for D and trimming; V, J and clone size are from that table. There are roughly 500,000 clones in the sample; approximately 91% occur only once, and 6.5% to 8.5% lies in the top ten. The CDR3 runs to 17 residues. The germline CDR1 and CDR2 sequences are MNHEY and SMNVEV (reference sequence). Trimming cost V 4 bases and J 9 bases; bases outside gene matches: 18.

J is TRBJ1-5 and V is TRBV27; 7 nucleotides match TRBD1. The TCR comes from a woman aged 55-70 years who had recovered from COVID-19. Sequencing was done on a sample of PBMCs or T cells enriched from blood (not recorded which). The CDR3 here is CASSSAQGEIRKRPQHF. The CDR3 coding sequence is TGTGCCAGCAGTTCGGCTCAGGGGGAGATTCGAAAACGGCCCCAGCATTTT.